This T cell receptor (beta chain) was sequenced in a study of T cell changes during pregnancy in multiple sclerosis. Between the trimmed V and J ends, which lost 4 bases and 8 bases, there was a span of 14 bases. The length of the CDR3 is 13 residues. Germline CDR1 is SGHTA and CDR2 is FQGNSA. Clones were sequenced by immunoSEQ multiplex PCR, and TCRdb holds only the in-frame ones, with some missing. The profile shows roughly 20,000 clones, approximately 90% of them singletons. The source material was CD4+ T cells from peripheral blood mononuclear cells, sampled in the third trimester of pregnancy. J is TRBJ1-1 and V is TRBV7-2, with D perhaps TRBD1 (5 bases). The sequence was obtained from a female donor with multiple sclerosis, enrolled in a pregnancy study. The CDR3 sequence is CASSSSLDREAFF. The CDR3 nucleotides are TGTGCCAGCAGCTCTTCCCTAGACAGAGAAGCTTTCTTT. The full variable domain, with the rest looked up from reference TRBV7-2 and TRBJ1-1, is GAGVSQSPSNKVTEKGKDVELRCDPISGHTALYWYRQSLGQGLEFLIYFQGNSAPDKSGLPSDRFSAERTGGSVSTLTIQRTQQEDSAVYLCASSSSLDREAFFGQGTRLTVV.